This T cell receptor (beta chain) is drawn from a study of CD8 T cells in ankylosing spondylitis. This clonotype was seen at least ten times. The antigen remains undetermined. The CDR3 is made up of 13 amino acids. Trimming removed 3 bases at V and 4 bases at J, with 8 bases between. Germline CDR1 is SGDLS and CDR2 is YYNGEE. A quantitative 5'-RACE method, one with molecular barcodes, was used to make TCR beta libraries. Via MiXCR, TCRdb re-called the 5' RACE reads, giving one row per CDR3 protein. The repertoire has about 240,000 distinct CDR3 sequences, 8.6% of them found once; the top ten carry over 6.5%. Findings of the study overall: Reported data indicate significant enrichment of disease-linked clones within matched ankylosing spondylitis synovial fluid.

The source of this sequence is a male donor with ankylosing spondylitis or in good health (not recorded which). The chain employs TRBV9 and TRBJ1-5, with D unresolved. Material for sequencing was blood, either unsorted or a sorted T cell fraction (not recorded which). The CDR3 protein is CASSDGENQPQHF. CDR3 nucleotide sequence: TGTGCCAGCAGCGACGGGGAGAATCAGCCCCAGCATTTT.